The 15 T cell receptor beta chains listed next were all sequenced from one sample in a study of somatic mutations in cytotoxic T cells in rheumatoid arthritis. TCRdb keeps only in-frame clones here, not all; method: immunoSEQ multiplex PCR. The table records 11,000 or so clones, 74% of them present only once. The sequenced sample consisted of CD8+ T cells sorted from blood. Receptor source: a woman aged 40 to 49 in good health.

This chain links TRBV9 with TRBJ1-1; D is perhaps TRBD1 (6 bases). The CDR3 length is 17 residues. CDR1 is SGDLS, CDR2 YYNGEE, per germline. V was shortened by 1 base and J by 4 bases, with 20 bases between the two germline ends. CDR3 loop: CASSVSEGERGSTEAFF. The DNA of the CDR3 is TGTGCCAGCAGCGTATCTGAGGGGGAGAGGGGATCCACTGAAGCTTTCTTT.

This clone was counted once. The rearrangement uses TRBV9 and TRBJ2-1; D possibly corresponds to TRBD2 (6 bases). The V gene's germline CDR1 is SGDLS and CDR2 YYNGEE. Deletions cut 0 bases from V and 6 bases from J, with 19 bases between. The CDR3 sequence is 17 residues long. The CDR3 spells CASSVGAGYGDVNEQFF. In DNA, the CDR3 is TGTGCCAGCAGCGTAGGTGCGGGATACGGTGATGTCAATGAGCAGTTCTTC.

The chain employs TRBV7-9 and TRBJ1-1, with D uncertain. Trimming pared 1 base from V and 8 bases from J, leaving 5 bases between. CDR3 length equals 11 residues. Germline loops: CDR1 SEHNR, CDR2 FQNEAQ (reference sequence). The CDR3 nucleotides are TGTGCCAGCAGCTTAGGCAGGGAAGCTTTCTTT. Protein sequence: CASSLGREAFF.

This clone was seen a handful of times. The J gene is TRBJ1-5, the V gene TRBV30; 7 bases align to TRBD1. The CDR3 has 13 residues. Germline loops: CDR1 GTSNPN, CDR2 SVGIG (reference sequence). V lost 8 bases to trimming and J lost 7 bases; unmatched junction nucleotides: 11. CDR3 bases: TGTGCCCGCCGGGACAGACTACGGCAGCCCCAGCATTTT. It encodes CARRDRLRQPQHF. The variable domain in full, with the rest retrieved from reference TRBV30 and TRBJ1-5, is SQTIHQWPATLVQPVGSPLSLECTVEGTSNPNLYWYRQAAGRGLQLLFYSVGIGQISSEVPQNLSASRPQDRQFILSSKKLLLSDSGFYLCARRDRLRQPQHFGDGTRLSIL.

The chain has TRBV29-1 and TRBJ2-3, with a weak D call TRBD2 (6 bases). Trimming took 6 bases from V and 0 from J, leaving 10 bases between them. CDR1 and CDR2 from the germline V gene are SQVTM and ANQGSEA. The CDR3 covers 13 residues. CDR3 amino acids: CSVPSGSTDTQYF. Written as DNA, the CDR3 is TGCAGCGTACCAAGCGGGAGCACAGATACGCAGTATTTT.

This CDR3 reads CASSQEVGRGLRETQYF. CDR3 bases: TGCGCCAGCAGCCAAGAGGTGGGAAGGGGGTTGCGGGAGACCCAGTACTTC. The rearrangement joins TRBV4-3 to TRBJ2-5, with TRBD1 as a possible D gene (6 bases). CDR1 and CDR2 (germline): LGHNA, YSLEER. The CDR3 is made up of 17 amino acids. Trimming took off 0 bases at V and 5 bases at J, with 19 bases between the two ends.

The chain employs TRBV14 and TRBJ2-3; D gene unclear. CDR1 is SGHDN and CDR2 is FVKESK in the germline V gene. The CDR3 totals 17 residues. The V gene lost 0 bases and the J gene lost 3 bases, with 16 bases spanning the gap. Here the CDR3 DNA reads TGTGCCAGCAGCCAAGATTTGGGCCCTCTATGGACAGATACGCAGTATTTT. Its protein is CASSQDLGPLWTDTQYF.

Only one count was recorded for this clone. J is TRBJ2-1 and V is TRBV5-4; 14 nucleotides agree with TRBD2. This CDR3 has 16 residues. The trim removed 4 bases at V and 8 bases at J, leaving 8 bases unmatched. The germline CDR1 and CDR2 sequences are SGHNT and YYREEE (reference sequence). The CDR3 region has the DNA TGTGCCAGCAGCCCCGGGCCGGGACTAGCGGGAGATGAGCAGTTCTTC. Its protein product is CASSPGPGLAGDEQFF.

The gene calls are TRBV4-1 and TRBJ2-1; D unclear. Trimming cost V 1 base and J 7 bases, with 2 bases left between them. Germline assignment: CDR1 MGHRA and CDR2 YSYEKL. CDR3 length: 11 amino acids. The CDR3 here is CASSQGNEQFF. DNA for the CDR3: TGCGCCAGCAGCCAAGGGAATGAGCAGTTCTTC.

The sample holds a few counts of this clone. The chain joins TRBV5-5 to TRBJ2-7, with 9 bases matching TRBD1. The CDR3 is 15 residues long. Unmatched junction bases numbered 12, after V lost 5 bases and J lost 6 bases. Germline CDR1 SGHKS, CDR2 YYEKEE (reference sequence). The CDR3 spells CASSFPGQGIIEQYF. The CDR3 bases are TGTGCCAGCAGTTTTCCGGGACAGGGAATCATCGAGCAGTACTTC.

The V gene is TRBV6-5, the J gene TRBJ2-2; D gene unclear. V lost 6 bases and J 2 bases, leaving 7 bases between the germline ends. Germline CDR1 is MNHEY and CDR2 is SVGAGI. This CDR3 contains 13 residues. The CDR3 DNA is TGTGCCAGCAGGTCTTCTAACACCGGGGAGCTGTTTTTT. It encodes CASRSSNTGELFF.

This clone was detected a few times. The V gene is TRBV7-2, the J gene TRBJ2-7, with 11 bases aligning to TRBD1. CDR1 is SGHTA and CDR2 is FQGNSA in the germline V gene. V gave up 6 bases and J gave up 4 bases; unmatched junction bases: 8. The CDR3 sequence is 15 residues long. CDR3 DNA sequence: TGTGCCAGCAGTATCCTGGGACAGGGGGTGTACGAGCAGTACGTC. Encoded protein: CASSILGQGVYEQYV.

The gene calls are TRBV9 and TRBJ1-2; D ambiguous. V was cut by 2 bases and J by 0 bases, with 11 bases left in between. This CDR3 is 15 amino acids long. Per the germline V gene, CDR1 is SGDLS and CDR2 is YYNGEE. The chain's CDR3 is CASSVGYSANYGYTF. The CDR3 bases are TGTGCCAGCAGCGTTGGCTACTCAGCTAACTATGGCTACACCTTC. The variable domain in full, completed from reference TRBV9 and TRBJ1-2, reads DSGVTQTPKHLITATGQRVTLRCSPRSGDLSVYWYQQSLDQGLQFLIQYYNGEERAKGNILERFSAQQFPDLHSELNLSSLELGDSALYFCASSVGYSANYGYTFGSGTRLTVV.

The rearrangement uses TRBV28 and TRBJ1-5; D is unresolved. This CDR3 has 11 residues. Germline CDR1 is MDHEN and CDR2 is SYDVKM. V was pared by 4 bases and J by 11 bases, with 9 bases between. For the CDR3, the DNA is TGTGCCAGCAGTTCAATCCCTTCCCAGCATTTT. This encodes CASSSIPSQHF.

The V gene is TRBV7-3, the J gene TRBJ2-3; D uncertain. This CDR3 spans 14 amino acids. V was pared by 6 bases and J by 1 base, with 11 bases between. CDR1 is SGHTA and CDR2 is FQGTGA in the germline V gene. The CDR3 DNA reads TGTGCCAGCAGTTCCGAGCAGGGCACAGATACGCAGTATTTT. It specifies CASSSEQGTDTQYF.